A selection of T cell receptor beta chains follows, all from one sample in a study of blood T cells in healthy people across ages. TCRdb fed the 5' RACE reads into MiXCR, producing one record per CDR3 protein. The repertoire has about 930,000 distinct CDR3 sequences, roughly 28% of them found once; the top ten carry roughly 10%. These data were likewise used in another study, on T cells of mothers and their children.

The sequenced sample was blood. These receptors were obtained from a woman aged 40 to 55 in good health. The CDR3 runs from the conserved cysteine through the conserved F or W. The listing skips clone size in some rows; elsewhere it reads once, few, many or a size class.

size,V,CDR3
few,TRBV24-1,CATSDRAGTKETQYF
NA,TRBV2,CASSGGKMGARGVAFF
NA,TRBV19,CASGADRGFYNEQFF
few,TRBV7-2,CASSRGQNNSPLHF
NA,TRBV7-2,CASSSAGTGVSYEQYF
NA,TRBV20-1,CSARAGQTIYGYTF
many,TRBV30,CAWHIAALNYGYTF
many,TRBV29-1,CSVDEYGNNEQFF
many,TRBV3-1,CASSQVLRQATEAFF
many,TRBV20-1,CSASRGTAQETQYF